This TCR beta chain came from a study of shared clonotypes between healthy human individuals. The CDR3 runs to 18 residues. Germline CDR1 and CDR2: LGHNA and YNFKEQ. The trim removed 1 base at V and 5 bases at J, leaving 11 bases unmatched. The method was immunoSEQ multiplex PCR; TCRdb's version includes in-frame clones alone and lacks a portion of them. Among over a million clones listed, 70% to 80% were seen once. Sequenced material: memory CD4+ T cells sorted from blood. As for subset: CD45RA-negative fraction. The TCR sequence derives from a man between 18 and 35 years old in good health. The rearrangement joins TRBV4-2 to TRBJ2-1; 10 bases align to TRBD2. The CDR3 nucleotides are TGTGCCAGCAGCCAAGGTTCCATAGCGGGGGGCCTAAACAATGAGCAGTTCTTC. Translating gives CASSQGSIAGGLNNEQFF.